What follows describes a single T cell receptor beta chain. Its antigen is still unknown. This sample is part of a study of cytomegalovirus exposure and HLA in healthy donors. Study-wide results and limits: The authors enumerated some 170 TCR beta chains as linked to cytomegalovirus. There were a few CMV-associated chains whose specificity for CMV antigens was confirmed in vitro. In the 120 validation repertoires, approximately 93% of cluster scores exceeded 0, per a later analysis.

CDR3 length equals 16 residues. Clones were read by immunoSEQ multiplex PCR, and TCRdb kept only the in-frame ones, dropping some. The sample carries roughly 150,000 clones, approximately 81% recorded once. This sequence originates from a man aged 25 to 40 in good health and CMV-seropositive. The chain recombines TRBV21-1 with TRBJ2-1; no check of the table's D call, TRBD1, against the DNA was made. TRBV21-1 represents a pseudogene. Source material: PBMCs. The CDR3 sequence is CASSNDGDRRSNEQFF. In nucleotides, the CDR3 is TGTGCCAGCAGCAACGACGGGGACAGGCGTTCTAATGAGCAGTTCTTC.